The source of this T cell receptor beta chain is a study of beta chain features in type 1 diabetes. As every portion of the isolated RNA was reverse transcribed, the sequencing read expressed TCRB transcripts. The table came from immunoSEQ multiplex PCR; TCRdb's copy has only in-frame clones and leaves some out. The sample consists of approximately 250,000 clones, 9.6% of them appearing once. This clone has a count of ten or more. CD45RO/CCR7/CD25/CD127/CD95/CD27 sorting isolated CD4+ naive, central memory, regulatory and stem cell-like memory cells. Trimming cost V 1 base and J 1 base, with 13 bases left between them. This CDR3 spans 16 amino acids. Per germline, CDR1 SEHNR and CDR2 FQNEAQ (reference sequence).

This clonotype was obtained from a young woman in good health. Sequenced sample: naive CD4+ T cells from blood. The chain joins TRBV7-9 to TRBJ2-5; tentatively, D is TRBD2 (5 bases). CDR3 coding DNA: TGTGCCAGCAGCTTAGTAGCGTGGGGATCCCAAGAGACCCAGTACTTC. Its translation: CASSLVAWGSQETQYF. The entire variable domain, with the rest obtained from reference TRBV7-9 and TRBJ2-5, is as follows: DTGVSQNPRHKITKRGQNVTFRCDPISEHNRLYWYRQTLGQGPEFLTYFQNEAQLEKSRLLSDRFSAERPKGSFSTLEIQRTEQGDSAMYLCASSLVAWGSQETQYFGPGTRLLVL.